The present entry profiles one T cell receptor beta chain with its context. Germline CDR1 MNHEY, CDR2 SMNVEV (reference sequence). Trimming took 2 bases from V and 2 from J; bases not matched to a gene: 9. The CDR3 loop spans 16 amino acids. This sample stems from a study of Tregs in tolerant kidney transplant recipients. Using immunoSEQ multiplex PCR, the repertoire was profiled, and TCRdb retains in-frame clones only, with some absent. Of about 18,000 clones in the sample, roughly 82% were seen once. This rearrangement joins TRBV27 to TRBJ2-7, with 7 bases identical to TRBD2. Material for sequencing was Tregs from blood. The sequence came from a human donor in good health. The CDR3 region has the DNA TGTGCCAGCAGTTTAAGCGCCGTGGGAGGGACCTACGAGCAGTACTTC. Amino acids: CASSLSAVGGTYEQYF.